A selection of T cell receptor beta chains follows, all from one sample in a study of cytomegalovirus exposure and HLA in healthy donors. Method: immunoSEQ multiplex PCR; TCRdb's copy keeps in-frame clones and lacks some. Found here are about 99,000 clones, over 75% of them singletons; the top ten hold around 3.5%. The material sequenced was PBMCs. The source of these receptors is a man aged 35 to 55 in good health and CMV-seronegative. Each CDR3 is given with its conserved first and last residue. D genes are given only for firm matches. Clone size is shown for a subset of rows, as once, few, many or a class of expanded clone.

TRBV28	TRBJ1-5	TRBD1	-	TGTGCCAGCAGTTTTGGGGACAGCGTGTTCAATCAGCCCCAGCATTTT	CASSFGDSVFNQPQHF
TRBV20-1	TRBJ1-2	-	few	TGCAGTTCCAGGGACATCTATGGCTACACCTTC	CSSRDIYGYTF
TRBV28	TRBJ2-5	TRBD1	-	TGTGCCAGCAGCTCTAACAGGGGCGAGACCCAGTACTTC	CASSSNRGETQYF
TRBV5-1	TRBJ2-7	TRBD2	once	TGCGCCAGCAGCGGTGTAGCGGGAGAGAACGAGCAGTACTTC	CASSGVAGENEQYF
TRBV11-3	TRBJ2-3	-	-	TGTGCCAGCAGCTTAGGCTCTAGCGAATGGGGCACAGATACGCAGTATTTT	CASSLGSSEWGTDTQYF
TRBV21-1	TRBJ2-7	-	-	TGTGCCAGCAGCTTACAAACGGGACTAGCGGGTTACGAGCAGTACTTC	CASSLQTGLAGYEQYF
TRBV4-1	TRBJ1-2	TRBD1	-	TGCGCCAGCAGCCCCGGACAGGGGGCTGCTTATGGCTACACCTTC	CASSPGQGAAYGYTF
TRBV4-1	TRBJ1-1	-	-	TGCGCCAGCAGCCAAGAGCAGGGGAGAGACACTGAAGCTTTCTTT	CASSQEQGRDTEAFF
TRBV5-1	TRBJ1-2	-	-	TGCGCCAGCAGCCTGGTGGCAGGTGCCCACTATGGCTACACCTTC	CASSLVAGAHYGYTF
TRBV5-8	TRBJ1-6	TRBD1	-	TGTGCCAGCAGCACTCGACAGGGGGGAATAAAGTCACCCCTTCACTTT	CASSTRQGGIKSPLHF
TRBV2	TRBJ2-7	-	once	TGTGCCAGCAGGGTGCAGGGCTACGAGCAGTACTTC	CASRVQGYEQYF
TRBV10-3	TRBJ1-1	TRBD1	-	TGTGCCATCGGGACAGGGGCCATGAACACTGAAGCTTTCTTT	CAIGTGAMNTEAFF
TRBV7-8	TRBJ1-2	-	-	TGTGCCAGCAGCTCAGGGACTACCGGTGGCGGCTACACCTTC	CASSSGTTGGGYTF
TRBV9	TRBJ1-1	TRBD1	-	TGTGCCAGCAGCCCGCGGACAGGGGGAGTGGACACTGAAGCTTTCTTT	CASSPRTGGVDTEAFF
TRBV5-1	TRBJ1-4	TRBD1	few	TGCGCCAGCAGCTTAACCGGGACAGGACCTGAAAAACTGTTTTTT	CASSLTGTGPEKLFF
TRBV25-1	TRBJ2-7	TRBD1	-	TGTGCCAGCAGTGAATCTTGGGGACAGAGGGGTTACGAGCAGTACTTC	CASSESWGQRGYEQYF
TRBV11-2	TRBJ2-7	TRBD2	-	TGTGCCAGCAGCTTAAGGCGGGGGTCGACCTACGAGCAGTACTTC	CASSLRRGSTYEQYF
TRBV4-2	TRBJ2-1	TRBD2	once	TGTGCCAGCAGCCAAGTACGTAGCGGGGGGTGGAATGAGCAGTTCTTC	CASSQVRSGGWNEQFF
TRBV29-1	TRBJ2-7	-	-	TGCAGCGTTGTTTTCAGGGGTCAGGACTACGAGCAGTACTTC	CSVVFRGQDYEQYF
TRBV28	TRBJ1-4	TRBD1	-	TGTGCCAGCAGTTTCCCCCGGACAGGGCAAAAACTGTTTTTT	CASSFPRTGQKLFF
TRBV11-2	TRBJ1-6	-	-	TGTGCCAGCAGCTTTCGGGGGAGGAATTCACCCCTCCACTTT	CASSFRGRNSPLHF
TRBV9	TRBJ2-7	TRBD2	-	TGTGCCAGCAGCGCATATGGACTAGCAACTGACGAGCAGTACTTC	CASSAYGLATDEQYF
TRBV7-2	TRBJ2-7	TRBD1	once	TGTGCCAGCAGCCCGGGACAGGGTGGACCCTACGAGCAGTACTTC	CASSPGQGGPYEQYF
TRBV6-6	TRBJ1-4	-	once	TGTGCCAGCAGTAGGTGGGGGCGACTGGATACGGAAAAACTGTTTTTT	CASSRWGRLDTEKLFF
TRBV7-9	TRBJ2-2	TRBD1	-	TGTGCCAGCAGCCCTCGACAGGGGAGCACCGGGGAGCTGTTTTTT	CASSPRQGSTGELFF
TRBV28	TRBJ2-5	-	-	TGTGCCAGCAGTTCCCACGGGCGGGGCCAAGAGACCCAGTACTTC	CASSSHGRGQETQYF
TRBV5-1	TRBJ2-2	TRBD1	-	TGCGCCAGCAGCTTGGCCTGGACAGGGACCGGGGAGCTGTTTTTT	CASSLAWTGTGELFF
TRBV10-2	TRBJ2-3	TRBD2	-	TGCGCCAGCAGGGCTAGCGGGAGAATAGATACGCAGTATTTT	CASRASGRIDTQYF
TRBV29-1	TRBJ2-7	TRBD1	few	TGCAGCGTTGAGGGTGGACAGGGTATCTCCGAGCAGTACTTC	CSVEGGQGISEQYF
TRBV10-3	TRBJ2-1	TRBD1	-	TGTGCCATCAGTGAGAGGACAGGGTTGAATGAGCAGTTCTTC	CAISERTGLNEQFF
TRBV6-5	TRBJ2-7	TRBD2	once	TGTGCCAGCTGGAGGGAGGGCCTGCCGAGGGACGAGCAGTACTTC	CASWREGLPRDEQYF
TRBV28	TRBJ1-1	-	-	TGTGCCAGCAGTTCCTCGGGACTGATGAACACTGAAGCTTTCTTT	CASSSSGLMNTEAFF
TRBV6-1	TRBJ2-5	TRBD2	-	TGTGCCAGCAGTGGGCATAGCGGGGCACGCCAAGAGACCCAGTACTTC	CASSGHSGARQETQYF
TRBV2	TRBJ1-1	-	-	TGTGCCAGCAGTGAAACGCGGGGGACACACACTGAAGCTTTCTTT	CASSETRGTHTEAFF
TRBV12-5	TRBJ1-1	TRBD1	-	TGTGCTAGTGGTCAGGGACAGGGAAGGACTGAAGCTTTCTTT	CASGQGQGRTEAFF
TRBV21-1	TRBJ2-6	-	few	TGTGCCAGCAGCAATGTATTACAGGTAGCTTACTCTGGGGCCAACGTCCTGACTTTC	CASSNVLQVAYSGANVLTF
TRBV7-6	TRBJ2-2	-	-	TGTGCCAGCAGCTTACGGGCAGGGAGGTACACCGGGGAGCTGTTTTTT	CASSLRAGRYTGELFF
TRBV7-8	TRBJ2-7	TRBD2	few	TGTGCCAGCAGCTGGGGGACTAGCGGGATGTACGAGCAGTACTTC	CASSWGTSGMYEQYF
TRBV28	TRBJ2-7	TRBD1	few	TGTGCCAGCACCCGACAGGGTCAGTACGAGCAGTACTTC	CASTRQGQYEQYF
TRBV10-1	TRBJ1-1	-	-	TGCGCCAGCAGTGAGTCTCGGGTTTCCCCTGAAGCTTTCTTT	CASSESRVSPEAFF
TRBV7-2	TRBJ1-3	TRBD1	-	TGTGCCAGCAGCGATCGACAGGGGGGAAACACCATATATTTT	CASSDRQGGNTIYF
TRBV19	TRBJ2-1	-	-	TGTGCCAGTAGCCACCTATACAATGAGCAGTTCTTC	CASSHLYNEQFF
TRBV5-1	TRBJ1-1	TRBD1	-	TGCGCCAGCAGCTTGGATACAGGGGGAGGAACTGAAGCTTTCTTT	CASSLDTGGGTEAFF
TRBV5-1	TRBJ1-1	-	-	TGCGCCAGCAGCTTGAATTCCCTCGCGGGTGATGAAGCTTTCTTT	CASSLNSLAGDEAFF
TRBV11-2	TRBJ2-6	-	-	TGTGCCAGCAGCTCGCCCGGAGGCAGGTACTCTGGGGCCAACGTCCTGACTTTC	CASSSPGGRYSGANVLTF
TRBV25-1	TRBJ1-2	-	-	TGTGCCAGCAGTGAATCCCTTCAGAGGGGCTACACCTTC	CASSESLQRGYTF
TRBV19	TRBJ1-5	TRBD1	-	TGTGCCAGTAGATCCGGGACAGGGGGCAATCAGCCCCAGCATTTT	CASRSGTGGNQPQHF
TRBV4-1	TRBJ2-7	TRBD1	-	TGCGCCAGCAGCCGGGACAGGGTATACGAGCAGTACTTC	CASSRDRVYEQYF
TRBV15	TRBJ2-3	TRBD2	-	TGTGCCACCAGGAGACTAGCGGGGGGCCTCCCAGATACGCAGTATTTT	CATRRLAGGLPDTQYF